The 15 T cell receptor beta chains below were found in one sample sequenced in a study of beta chain features in type 1 diabetes. Investigators reverse transcribed all isolated RNA, so they sequenced expressed TCRB transcripts. Some clones are missing from TCRdb's copy, which holds only in-frame ones; the method was immunoSEQ multiplex PCR. The sample holds some 350,000 clones, roughly 14% seen once. Their recognized antigens are unknown. Study conclusions and caveats: Shorter TCRB CDR3s, moderately but significantly so, marked every one of the four CD4+ subsets in Type 1 diabetes patients.

Sequenced: naive CD4+ T cells from blood. These receptors originate from a woman younger than 35 with type 1 diabetes.

This clone was counted between two and nine times. The chain employs TRBV30 and TRBJ2-3; D is perhaps TRBD2 (5 bases). From germline, CDR1 is GTSNPN and CDR2 SVGIG (reference sequence). This CDR3 contains 14 residues. The germline V and J ends were trimmed by 0 bases and 4 bases, with 11 bases remaining between them. CDR3 DNA sequence: TGTGCCTGGAGTGTACAAAGCGGATCAGATACGCAGTATTTT. It translates to CAWSVQSGSDTQYF. The variable domain in full, with the rest retrieved from reference TRBV30 and TRBJ2-3, is SQTIHQWPATLVQPVGSPLSLECTVEGTSNPNLYWYRQAAGRGLQLLFYSVGIGQISSEVPQNLSASRPQDRQFILSSKKLLLSDSGFYLCAWSVQSGSDTQYFGPGTRLTVL.

With respect to this clone: The same CDR3 can be traced to other DNA sequences in this sample. The rearrangement uses TRBV18 and TRBJ1-1; TRBD1 agrees at 7 bases. The CDR3 consists of 13 residues. V shed 3 bases, J shed 5 bases, and the junction held 3 bases outside the gene matches. The germline V gene encodes CDR1 KGHSH and CDR2 LQKENI. Here the CDR3 reads CASSPRQGTEAFF. DNA for the CDR3: TGTGCCAGCTCACCCCGACAGGGAACTGAAGCTTTCTTT.

This chain uses TRBV10-3 with TRBJ2-5, with 7 nucleotides matching TRBD1. V shed 9 bases and J 0 bases; nucleotides not matched to a gene: 4. The CDR3 covers 13 residues. CDR1 and CDR2 (germline): ENHRY, SYGVKD. The CDR3 nucleotides are TGTGCCATACTGGGGACAGACCAAGAGACCCAGTACTTC. Its protein is CAILGTDQETQYF.

The CDR3 spells CASSLGTGGQETQYF. The CDR3 bases are TGTGCCAGCTCACTAGGAACAGGGGGCCAAGAGACCCAGTACTTC. The V and J genes are TRBV18 and TRBJ2-5, with TRBD1 identical over 8 bases. The germline CDR1 and CDR2 sequences are KGHSH and LQKENI. Losses at the gene ends were 4 bases for V and 1 base for J; bases not matched to a gene: 5. The CDR3 consists of 15 residues.

This chain uses TRBV7-9 with TRBJ2-1; D is undetermined. CDR1 is SEHNR and CDR2 is FQNEAQ in the germline V gene (reference sequence). This CDR3 has 16 amino acids. Trimming stripped 1 base from V and 0 bases from J, with 10 bases between. The chain's CDR3 is CASSLGFMSSYNEQFF. The CDR3 nucleotides read TGTGCCAGCAGCTTAGGTTTCATGAGCTCCTACAATGAGCAGTTCTTC.

V is TRBV7-2 and J is TRBJ2-5, with TRBD2 matching 7 bases. The CDR3 length is 14 residues. The J segment lost 1 base and the V segment lost 4 bases, leaving 3 bases of the junction unmatched. In germline, CDR1 is SGHTA, CDR2 FQGNSA. CDR3 amino acids: CASSSRTSQETQYF. The CDR3 region has the DNA TGTGCCAGCAGCTCCCGGACTAGCCAAGAGACCCAGTACTTC.

Only a few counts were recorded for this clone. This chain connects TRBV7-6 to TRBJ1-1, with D unclear. This CDR3 spans 15 amino acids. CDR1 and CDR2 (germline): SGHVS, FNYEAQ. V lost 2 bases, J lost 3 bases, and 13 bases lay in between. The CDR3 sequence: CASSLSLELYTEAFF. The CDR3 coding sequence is TGTGCCAGCAGCTTATCCCTTGAACTATACACTGAAGCTTTCTTT.

V gene TRBV30 combines with J gene TRBJ2-4; no reliable D call. CDR1 is GTSNPN, CDR2 SVGIG, per germline (reference sequence). The CDR3 consists of 12 residues. V lost 0 bases and J lost 5, with 5 bases in between. CDR3 amino acids: CAWSVTQNIQYF. The CDR3 nucleotides read TGTGCCTGGAGTGTAACACAAAACATTCAGTACTTC.

The chain carries TRBV28 and TRBJ2-3, with 9 bases aligning to TRBD1. CDR1 MDHEN and CDR2 SYDVKM come from the germline V gene. CDR3 length: 14 residues. V shed 3 bases and J 4 bases; nucleotides not matched to a gene: 2. CDR3 sequence: CASSLRQGADTQYF. The CDR3 nucleotides are TGTGCCAGCAGTTTGCGACAGGGGGCAGATACGCAGTATTTT.

This clone came up a few times. The genes are TRBV5-1 and TRBJ2-2; a weak D match, TRBD1 (6 bases). CDR3 length: 17 amino acids. Trimming left V 2 bases short and J 1 base short, with 15 bases between. Looked up from germline, CDR1 is SGHRS and CDR2 is YFSETQ. The CDR3 nucleotides are TGCGCCAGCAGCTTTTCACCCGACAGGCGGAACACCGGGGAGCTGTTTTTT. Protein sequence: CASSFSPDRRNTGELFF.

This sequence joins TRBV7-3 and TRBJ2-1; D possibly corresponds to TRBD2 (6 bases). The CDR3 sequence is 15 residues long. Trimming took off 5 bases at V and 0 bases at J, with 11 bases between the two ends. Germline CDR1 is SGHTA and CDR2 is FQGTGA. CDR3: CASSAGTASYNEQFF. The CDR3 bases are TGTGCCAGCAGCGCAGGGACTGCCTCCTACAATGAGCAGTTCTTC.

The table lists this clone with a few counts. The chain couples TRBV11-2 to TRBJ2-7; maybe TRBD1 (8 bases). The germline CDR1 and CDR2 sequences are SGHAT and FQNNGV. The CDR3 runs to 18 residues. V shed 1 base and J shed 4 bases, with 23 bases lying between them. In DNA form, the CDR3 reads TGTGCCAGCAGCTTAGGCTCGGGCCGAGCGGGACAGGCTTACGAGCAGTACGTC. Protein sequence: CASSLGSGRAGQAYEQYV.

The V call is TRBV9, the J call TRBJ2-1; 9 bases agree with TRBD2. Trimming removed 4 bases from V and 7 bases from J; junction bases left unmatched: 12. This CDR3 contains 16 residues. Germline V gene lookup returns CDR1 SGDLS and CDR2 YYNGEE. The chain's CDR3 is CASSLQAGGNGNEQFF. As DNA, the CDR3 is TGTGCCAGCAGCCTCCAAGCGGGAGGAAACGGGAATGAGCAGTTCTTC.

Only a few counts were recorded for this clone. The CDR3 spells CASSPELAAYNEQFF. CDR3 sequence (DNA): TGTGCCAGCTCACCAGAACTAGCGGCCTACAATGAGCAGTTCTTC. The rearrangement links TRBV18 to TRBJ2-1; 8 bases match TRBD2. Germline V lookup: CDR1 KGHSH, CDR2 LQKENI. This CDR3 has 15 residues. V dropped 2 bases and J dropped 2; count of bases not matched to a gene: 2.

In its sample, this clone was seen a few times. The chain links TRBV6-6 to TRBJ1-2; D unclear. The CDR3 is 13 residues long. Deletions cut 5 bases from V and 7 bases from J, with 14 bases between. Germline V gene lookup returns CDR1 MNHNY and CDR2 SVGAGI (reference sequence). CDR3 region: CASSPIHSGGYTF. The CDR3 nucleotides are TGTGCCAGCAGTCCCATCCATTCCGGTGGCTACACCTTC.